This entry lists 26 T cell receptor beta chains sequenced from one sample in a study of cytomegalovirus exposure and HLA in healthy donors. The study ran its PCR with 60 Vbeta and 13 Jbeta primers. Method: immunoSEQ multiplex PCR; TCRdb's copy keeps in-frame clones and lacks some. The profile shows some 100,000 clones, more than 65% of them singletons. Sequencing input: PBMCs. Source of these receptors: a woman aged 18-30 years in good health and CMV-seronegative.

The V call is TRBV28, the J call TRBJ2-3, with TRBD2 identical over 9 bases. The CDR3 length is 13 residues. J lost 4 bases, V lost 6 bases, and 2 bases had no gene match. The germline V gene encodes CDR1 MDHEN and CDR2 SYDVKM. DNA of the CDR3: TGTGCCAGCAGGGGCGGGGGGGCAGATACGCAGTATTTT. Translating gives CASRGGGADTQYF.

The J gene is TRBJ2-7, the V gene TRBV19, with 7 positions matching TRBD2. The V gene end was trimmed by 5 bases and the J gene end by 0 bases; junction bases not matched to a gene: 7. The CDR3 sequence is 15 residues long. The germline gives CDR1 LNHDA, CDR2 SQIVND (reference sequence). The CDR3 DNA is TGTGCCAGTAGTCCACGAGCGGGGAGCTCCTACGAGCAGTACTTC. Translating it yields CASSPRAGSSYEQYF.

The chain links TRBV7-8 to TRBJ2-1; a weak D match, TRBD1 (6 bases). The V gene lost 5 bases and the J gene lost 5 bases, with 13 bases spanning the gap. The CDR3 consists of 14 residues. CDR1 SGHVS and CDR2 FQNEAQ come from the germline V gene. The CDR3 loop is CASSPRRQDNEQFF. The CDR3 DNA reads TGTGCCAGCAGCCCTCGTAGACAGGACAATGAGCAGTTCTTC.

The V gene is TRBV4-3, the J gene TRBJ2-3, with TRBD1 matching over 9 bases. Per germline, CDR1 LGHNA and CDR2 YSLEER. V was pared by 2 bases and J by 4 bases, with 4 bases of the junction left unmatched. The CDR3 contains 15 residues. For the CDR3, the DNA is TGCGCCAGCAGCCAACGGACAGGGGAGCCAGATACGCAGTATTTT. It is translated as CASSQRTGEPDTQYF.

The rearrangement links TRBV5-4 to TRBJ2-3; D unclear. CDR1 is SGHNT and CDR2 is YYREEE in the germline V gene (reference sequence). The CDR3 is 13 residues long. Trimming removed 3 bases from V and 0 bases from J, with 5 bases in between. The CDR3 DNA is TGTGCCAGCAGCTCAACTAGCACAGATACGCAGTATTTT. Its translation is CASSSTSTDTQYF. Variable domain in full (rest from reference TRBV5-4 and TRBJ2-3): ETGVTQSPTHLIKTRGQQVTLRCSSQSGHNTVSWYQQALGQGPQFIFQYYREEENGRGNFPPRFSGLQFPNYSSELNVNALELDDSALYLCASSSTSTDTQYFGPGTRLTVL.

Details on this clone: The junction shows a germline mismatch at one end, possibly a read error. V usage is TRBV7-9 and J usage is TRBJ2-1; 7 nucleotides match TRBD1. The CDR3 has 12 amino acids. Germline CDR1 reads SEHNR; CDR2 reads FQNEAQ (reference sequence). The CDR3 loop reads CSSETGINEQFF. CDR3 bases: TGTTCCAGCGAGACAGGGATCAATGAGCAGTTCTTC.

The chain joins TRBV5-4 to TRBJ2-3; 9 bases are shared with TRBD2. Trimming took 4 bases from V and 2 from J; bases not matched to a gene: 5. Germline CDR1 SGHNT, CDR2 YYREEE (reference sequence). The CDR3 runs to 15 residues. CDR3 sequence: CASSRSGGNTDTQYF. CDR3 nucleotides: TGTGCCAGCAGCCGTAGCGGGGGCAACACAGATACGCAGTATTTT.

This clone appeared many times. This chain connects TRBV4-3 to TRBJ2-7, with 7 bases lining up with TRBD1. CDR3 length: 13 amino acids. CDR1 and CDR2 (germline): LGHNA, YSLEER. With V trimmed by 1 base and J by 11 bases, 8 bases remained unmatched. The CDR3 loop reads CASSQGVQGIKYF. The CDR3 region has the DNA TGCGCCAGCAGCCAAGGGGTACAGGGGATTAAGTACTTC.

V and J are TRBV18 and TRBJ2-1, with D tentatively TRBD1 (5 bases). V was shortened by 3 bases and J by 5 bases, with 8 bases between the two germline ends. The CDR3 sequence is 13 residues long. Per germline, CDR1 KGHSH and CDR2 LQKENI. DNA of the CDR3: TGTGCCAGCTCACCCGACAGTGACAATGAGCAGTTCTTC. This sequence encodes CASSPDSDNEQFF.

The chain combines TRBV12-2 with TRBJ2-6; TRBD2 is the table's D call and was not checked against the DNA. TRBV12-2 constitutes a pseudogene. The CDR3 length is 20 residues. CDR3 DNA sequence: TGTGCAAGTCGCTTAGCGGGCGGGCAGGTGCCTTGCTCTGGGGCCAACGTCCTGACTTTC. Translated, it gives CASRLAGGQVPCSGANVLTF.

The gene calls are TRBV5-1 and TRBJ2-7, with 11 bases that match TRBD2. V lost 3 bases to trimming and J lost 0 bases; unmatched junction nucleotides: 14. Germline V gene lookup returns CDR1 SGHRS and CDR2 YFSETQ. The CDR3 loop spans 19 amino acids. CDR3 sequence (DNA): TGCGCCAGCAGCTCGCCGCTAGCGGGGGGAACCCAACGCTCCTACGAGCAGTACTTC. Protein product: CASSSPLAGGTQRSYEQYF.

The rearrangement links TRBV2 to TRBJ1-2, with 8 nucleotides matching TRBD1. The germline CDR1 and CDR2 sequences are SNHLY and FYNNEI. The CDR3 totals 14 residues. Trimming cost V 3 bases and J 4 bases; bases outside gene matches: 4. The DNA of the CDR3 is TGTGCCAGCAGTGAGGGGGACAGGCCCTATGGCTACACCTTC. Protein sequence: CASSEGDRPYGYTF.

A word on this clone: A junction boundary mismatches the germline segment, possibly from a read error. The rearrangement joins TRBV7-9 to TRBJ2-7; tentatively, D is TRBD2 (6 bases). The CDR3 is made up of 16 amino acids. Germline CDR1 is SEHNR and CDR2 is FQNEAQ (reference sequence). CDR3 DNA: TGTTCCAGCAGCTTCGGAGGGGTCAGGGCGAACTACGAGCAGTACTTC. Protein product: CSSSFGGVRANYEQYF. The full variable domain, rest sourced from reference TRBV7-9 and TRBJ2-7, is DTGVSQNPRHKITKRGQNVTFRCDPISEHNRLYWYRQTLGQGPEFLTYFQNEAQLEKSRLLSDRFSAERPKGSFSTLEIQRTEQGDSAMYLCSSSFGGVRANYEQYFGPGTRLTVT.

The chain employs TRBV7-8 and TRBJ1-3, with TRBD1 as a possible D gene (5 bases). V was cut by 5 bases and J by 1 base, with 9 bases left in between. Germline CDR1 is SGHVS and CDR2 is FQNEAQ. This CDR3 region has 14 residues. The chain's CDR3 is CASSIDSSGNTIYF. In nucleotides, the CDR3 is TGTGCCAGCAGCATCGACAGTTCTGGAAACACCATATATTTT.

V is TRBV15 and J is TRBJ2-7; 8 bases fit TRBD1. The CDR3 is made up of 15 amino acids. Losses at the gene ends were 0 bases for V and 4 bases for J; bases not matched to a gene: 5. Germline V lookup: CDR1 LNHNV, CDR2 YYDKDF (reference sequence). In DNA form, the CDR3 reads TGTGCCACCAGCAGAGATCTGGGGACAGGATACGAGCAGTACTTC. Translation gives CATSRDLGTGYEQYF.

This clone occurred once. The J gene is TRBJ1-6, the V gene TRBV25-1, with D uncertain. The germline CDR1 and CDR2 sequences are MGHDK and SYGVNS. Trimming took 2 bases from V and 7 from J, leaving 9 bases between them. This CDR3 has 14 amino acids. CDR3: CASSEQVYNSPLHF. DNA of the CDR3: TGTGCCAGCAGTGAACAGGTCTACAATTCACCCCTCCACTTT.

This clone was detected only once. V gene TRBV7-9 combines with J gene TRBJ2-5; TRBD2 matches at 8 bases. Trimming took 5 bases from V and 3 from J; bases not matched to a gene: 8. This CDR3 has 15 amino acids. CDR1 is SEHNR, CDR2 FQNEAQ, per germline (reference sequence). The CDR3 spells CASSKTTSGKETQYF. The DNA for the CDR3 is TGTGCCAGCAGCAAAACCACTAGCGGTAAAGAGACCCAGTACTTC. Complete variable domain (other parts from reference TRBV7-9 and TRBJ2-5): DTGVSQNPRHKITKRGQNVTFRCDPISEHNRLYWYRQTLGQGPEFLTYFQNEAQLEKSRLLSDRFSAERPKGSFSTLEIQRTEQGDSAMYLCASSKTTSGKETQYFGPGTRLLVL.

The rearrangement joins TRBV7-2 to TRBJ1-5, with D tentatively TRBD1 (6 bases). V was clipped by 2 bases and J by 5 bases, with 7 bases between them. Germline CDR1 SGHTA, CDR2 FQGNSA. The CDR3 is 13 amino acids. CDR3 in amino acids: CASSLSGDQPQHF. The CDR3, as DNA: TGTGCCAGCAGCTTATCAGGGGATCAGCCCCAGCATTTT.

The V and J genes are TRBV25-1 and TRBJ2-4; 7 positions match TRBD1. Unmatched junction bases numbered 3, after V lost 3 bases and J lost 4 bases. There are 14 residues in the CDR3. CDR1 and CDR2 (germline): MGHDK, SYGVNS. CDR3 sequence (DNA): TGTGCCAGCAGTGACCCGGGACAGAAAAACATTCAGTACTTC. It is translated as CASSDPGQKNIQYF.

The rearrangement uses TRBV5-1 and TRBJ2-1; 14 bases fit TRBD2. The V gene's germline CDR1 is SGHRS and CDR2 YFSETQ. With V trimmed by 3 bases and J by 9 bases, 5 bases remained unmatched. CDR3 size: 15 residues. The CDR3 region is CASSYGLAGGGEQFF. The CDR3 DNA sequence: TGCGCCAGCAGCTACGGACTAGCGGGGGGAGGTGAGCAGTTCTTC.

The V gene is TRBV4-2, the J gene TRBJ2-3; TRBD2 might be the D (6 bases). Germline CDR1 and CDR2: LGHNA and YNFKEQ. The CDR3 extends over 15 amino acids. Trimming removed 0 bases from V and 2 bases from J, with 9 bases in between. The CDR3 loop reads CASSQEAGPTDTQYF. In DNA, the CDR3 is TGTGCCAGCAGCCAAGAGGCGGGACCCACAGATACGCAGTATTTT.

The chain links TRBV6-5 to TRBJ1-2; no firm D call. The CDR3 consists of 15 residues. V shed 2 bases and J shed 2 bases, with 12 bases lying between them. Germline CDR1 and CDR2: MNHEY and SVGAGI. The CDR3 loop is CASSYAGGGNYGYTF. CDR3 in DNA: TGTGCCAGCAGTTACGCGGGCGGAGGCAACTATGGCTACACCTTC.

The genes are TRBV4-3 and TRBJ1-5, with TRBD1 as a possible D gene (6 bases). The CDR3 loop spans 15 amino acids. Trimming left V 1 base short and J 1 base short, with 8 bases between. Germline V CDR1 and CDR2: LGHNA, YSLEER. CDR3 in DNA: TGCGCCAGCAGCCAAGGGCAGGGGAGCAATCAGCCCCAGCATTTT. This codes for CASSQGQGSNQPQHF.

As to this clone: Relative to the germline gene, one junction end is altered; a read error may explain this. This chain links TRBV2 with TRBJ2-7, with D maybe TRBD2 (7 bases). The germline V gene has CDR1 SNHLY and CDR2 FYNNEI. The CDR3 is 14 amino acids. The CDR3 nucleotides are TGTGCCAGCAGTGTGGTTTCGGGGGGCTACGGGCAGTACTTC. Its translation is CASSVVSGGYGQYF.

V and J are TRBV5-1 and TRBJ1-6; D not certain. Deletions cut 4 bases from V and 2 bases from J, with 13 bases between. The CDR3 covers 16 residues. Germline CDR1 and CDR2: SGHRS and YFSETQ. The CDR3 DNA sequence: TGCGCCAGCAGCGAGGGCTCGGGTCCCTATAATTCACCCCTCCACTTT. Its protein product is CASSEGSGPYNSPLHF.

This rearrangement joins TRBV2 to TRBJ1-5; D remains ambiguous. This CDR3 contains 16 residues. Germline V gene lookup returns CDR1 SNHLY and CDR2 FYNNEI. The V and J ends lost 1 base and 0 bases respectively, with 10 bases between them. The CDR3 region is CASSEGGRYSNQPQHF. CDR3 nucleotide sequence: TGTGCCAGCAGTGAAGGAGGGAGGTATAGCAATCAGCCCCAGCATTTT.